The 2 T cell receptor beta chains below were found in one sample sequenced in a study of shared clonotypes between healthy human individuals. Using immunoSEQ multiplex PCR, the repertoire was profiled, and TCRdb retains in-frame clones only, with some absent. This table holds a few million clones, around 94% found once. Sequencing was performed on naive CD4+ T cells sorted from blood. Subset denoted: CD45RA+ positively selected. These receptors were taken from a young man in good health.

This rearrangement joins TRBV2 to TRBJ2-7, with 9 bases lining up with TRBD1. The CDR3 contains 13 residues. Germline loops: CDR1 SNHLY, CDR2 FYNNEI. The V gene end was trimmed by 7 bases and the J gene end by 1 base; junction bases not matched to a gene: 2. The CDR3 nucleotides are TGTGCCAGCACCGGACAGGGGTCCTACGAGCAGTACTTC. This sequence encodes CASTGQGSYEQYF.

This clone showed up just once. This chain links TRBV30 with TRBJ2-5, with a tentative D call TRBD2 (6 bases). CDR3 length: 11 residues. CDR1 is GTSNPN and CDR2 is SVGIG in the germline V gene (reference sequence). Trimming removed 5 bases from V and 5 bases from J, with 9 bases in between. Written as DNA, the CDR3 is TGTGCCTGGGCGCGGGACGAGACCCAGTACTTC. This gives the protein CAWARDETQYF. Looking up the rest from reference TRBV30 and TRBJ2-5 gives the full variable domain: SQTIHQWPATLVQPVGSPLSLECTVEGTSNPNLYWYRQAAGRGLQLLFYSVGIGQISSEVPQNLSASRPQDRQFILSSKKLLLSDSGFYLCAWARDETQYFGPGTRLLVL.